A selection of T cell receptor beta chains follows, all from one sample in a study of cytotoxic CD8 clonotypes in ibrutinib-treated CLL. The protocol was immunoSEQ multiplex PCR, while the TCRdb copy is restricted to in-frame clones and leaves out a portion. The sample gives some 150,000 clones, approximately 80% of which show up once; approximately 28% is in the top ten. Specimen: PBMCs, collected after 12 months of ibrutinib treatment. The receptors here all came from a human donor with chronic lymphocytic leukemia. The CDR3 runs from the conserved cysteine through the conserved F or W. A D gene is named only where the DNA matches it firmly. Clone size, where shown, is once, few, many, or a class for clones that have expanded.

j_call	v_call	clone_size	d_call	cdr3_aa	cdr3_nt
TRBJ1-1	TRBV7-2	NA	NA	CASSLEHGTLEAFF	TGTGCCAGCAGCTTAGAACATGGGACCTTGGAAGCTTTCTTT
TRBJ1-2	TRBV7-9	NA	TRBD1	CASSSIATGEKGDYGYTF	TGTGCCAGCAGCTCCATTGCCACAGGGGAAAAGGGGGACTATGGCTACACCTTC
TRBJ1-1	TRBV30	NA	TRBD1	CAWSSTGGTEAFF	TGTGCCTGGAGCTCGACAGGGGGCACTGAAGCTTTCTTT
TRBJ2-7	TRBV7-5	NA	NA	CVRSRTTGGDDYEQYF	TGTGTCAGAAGCAGAACGACAGGGGGCGATGACTACGAGCAGTACTTC
TRBJ1-4	TRBV23-1	NA	TRBD1	CASSQTGQFNEKLFF	TGCGCCAGCAGCCAAACGGGACAGTTCAATGAAAAACTGTTTTTT
TRBJ2-2	TRBV5-4	once	NA	CASSLGTSNTGELFF	TGTGCCAGCAGCTTGGGCACGTCGAACACCGGGGAGCTGTTTTTT
TRBJ1-4	TRBV2	many	NA	CASFENPATNEKLFF	TGTGCCAGCTTTGAAAATCCAGCGACTAATGAAAAACTGTTTTTT
TRBJ2-3	TRBV28	NA	TRBD1	CASSSAQGATDTQYF	TGTGCCAGCAGTTCTGCGCAGGGGGCAACAGATACGCAGTATTTT
TRBJ2-1	TRBV5-1	NA	NA	CASSLGGSSYNEQFF	TGCGCCAGCAGCTTGGGAGGGAGCTCCTACAATGAGCAGTTCTTC
TRBJ1-6	TRBV6-6	NA	TRBD1	CASRDRVSPLHF	TGTGCCAGTCGGGACAGGGTTTCGCCCCTCCACTTT
TRBJ2-7	TRBV28	NA	TRBD1	CASTPGQASGAYEQYF	TGTGCCAGCACCCCCGGACAGGCCTCAGGCGCCTACGAGCAGTACTTC
TRBJ2-5	TRBV5-1	NA	NA	CASSLGQELETQYF	TGCGCCAGCAGCTTGGGCCAGGAATTGGAGACCCAGTACTTC
TRBJ1-5	TRBV18	NA	NA	CASSPGSNQPQHF	TGTGCCAGCTCACCAGGGAGCAATCAGCCCCAGCATTTT
TRBJ1-2	TRBV18	NA	NA	CASSREGQGGYTF	TGTGCCAGCTCACGGGAGGGACAAGGTGGCTACACCTTC
TRBJ2-5	TRBV18	NA	NA	CASSPWTVSQETQYF	TGTGCCAGCTCACCCTGGACAGTCTCCCAAGAGACCCAGTACTTC
TRBJ2-2	TRBV19	few	TRBD2	CASRILAGVSTGELFF	TGTGCCAGTAGAATTCTAGCGGGAGTGAGCACCGGGGAGCTGTTTTTT
TRBJ2-7	TRBV2	NA	TRBD2	CASSFGTSGRGFSYEQYF	TGTGCCAGCAGTTTCGGGACTAGCGGGAGGGGATTTTCCTACGAGCAGTACTTC
TRBJ2-1	TRBV19	NA	TRBD1	CASTNRGYNEQFF	TGTGCCAGTACCAACAGGGGATACAATGAGCAGTTCTTC
TRBJ1-1	TRBV5-4	NA	NA	CASSLGSGPRVTEAFF	TGTGCCAGCAGCTTGGGGTCAGGGCCTCGAGTCACTGAAGCTTTCTTT
TRBJ2-7	TRBV6-1	few	NA	CASSAGGSYEQYF	TGTGCCAGCAGTGCGGGCGGCTCCTACGAGCAGTACTTC
TRBJ1-3	TRBV5-1	NA	NA	CASSSTLSGNTIYF	TGCGCCAGCAGCTCCACACTTTCTGGAAACACCATATATTTT
TRBJ2-1	TRBV7-9	NA	TRBD1	CASSLGRGLSSYNEQFF	TGTGCCAGCAGCTTGGGCAGGGGGTTGAGCTCCTACAATGAGCAGTTCTTC
TRBJ2-5	TRBV9	NA	TRBD1	CASSVDGTGRETQYF	TGTGCCAGCAGCGTTGATGGGACAGGCAGGGAGACCCAGTACTTC
TRBJ2-5	TRBV7-2	NA	NA	CASSLRGPGETQYF	TGTGCCAGCAGCCTCAGGGGTCCCGGGGAGACCCAGTACTTC
TRBJ2-7	TRBV27	once	NA	CASSYMPAHEQYF	TGTGCCAGCAGTTACATGCCCGCCCACGAGCAGTACTTC
TRBJ1-2	TRBV28	NA	NA	CATTVGYNYGYTF	TGTGCCACCACGGTTGGTTATAACTATGGCTACACCTTC
TRBJ1-5	TRBV7-2	NA	NA	CASSLAGVEGNQPQHF	TGTGCCAGCAGCCTTGCAGGGGTCGAGGGCAATCAGCCCCAGCATTTT
TRBJ2-7	TRBV5-1	NA	TRBD1	CASSRDREYEQYF	TGCGCCAGCAGCCGGGACAGGGAATACGAGCAGTACTTC
TRBJ2-3	TRBV7-2	NA	NA	CASSPGFSTDTQYF	TGTGCCAGCAGCCCGGGGTTTAGCACAGATACGCAGTATTTT
TRBJ2-1	TRBV5-1	NA	TRBD2	CASSLALAGEAEQFF	TGCGCCAGCAGCTTGGCGCTAGCGGGAGAGGCTGAGCAGTTCTTC
TRBJ2-7	TRBV6-4	NA	TRBD2	CASSPKTSGKSYEQYF	TGTGCCAGCAGCCCCAAAACTAGCGGGAAATCCTACGAGCAGTACTTC
TRBJ2-7	TRBV27	NA	NA	CASSLSFYSYEQYF	TGTGCCAGCAGTTTATCTTTCTACTCCTACGAGCAGTACTTC
TRBJ2-7	TRBV11-3	few	NA	CASSLVGQLVYEQYF	TGTGCCAGCAGCTTAGTCGGACAGCTCGTCTACGAGCAGTACTTC
TRBJ2-1	TRBV25-1	NA	NA	CASSGSLYGFHEQFF	TGTGCCAGCAGTGGATCCCTATATGGCTTTCATGAGCAGTTCTTC
TRBJ2-7	TRBV7-6	NA	NA	CASSSVGGEQYF	TGTGCCAGCAGCTCCGTGGGGGGCGAGCAGTACTTC